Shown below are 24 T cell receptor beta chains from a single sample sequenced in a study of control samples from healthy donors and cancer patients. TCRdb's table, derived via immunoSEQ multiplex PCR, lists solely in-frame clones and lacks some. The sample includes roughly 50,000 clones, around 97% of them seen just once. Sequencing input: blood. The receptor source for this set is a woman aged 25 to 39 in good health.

This CDR3 is CASSPGREDNQPQHF. DNA for the CDR3: TGTGCCAGCAGCCCTGGGAGGGAGGACAATCAGCCCCAGCATTTT. The chain links TRBV7-9 to TRBJ1-5; D not certain. V shed 5 bases and J shed 3 bases, with 14 bases lying between them. Germline V gene lookup returns CDR1 SEHNR and CDR2 FQNEAQ (reference sequence). The CDR3 consists of 15 residues.

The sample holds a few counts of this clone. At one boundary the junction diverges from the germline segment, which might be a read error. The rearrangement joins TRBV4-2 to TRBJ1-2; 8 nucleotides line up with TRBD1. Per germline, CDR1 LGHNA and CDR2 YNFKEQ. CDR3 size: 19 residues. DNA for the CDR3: TGTGCCAGCAGCAAAGAGGGTGATTTGGGAGACAGGGGTTCCTATGGCTACACCTTC. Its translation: CASSKEGDLGDRGSYGYTF.

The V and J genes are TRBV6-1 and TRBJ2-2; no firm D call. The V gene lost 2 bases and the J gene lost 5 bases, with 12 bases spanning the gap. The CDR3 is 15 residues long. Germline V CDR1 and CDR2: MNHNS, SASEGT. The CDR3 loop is CASSESSGETGELFF. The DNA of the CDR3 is TGTGCCAGCAGTGAAAGTAGTGGGGAAACCGGGGAGCTGTTTTTT.

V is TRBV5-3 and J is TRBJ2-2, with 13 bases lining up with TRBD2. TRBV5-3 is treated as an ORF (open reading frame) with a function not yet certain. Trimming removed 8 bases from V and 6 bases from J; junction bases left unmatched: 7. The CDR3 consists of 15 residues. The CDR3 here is CARTWTSGSSGELFF. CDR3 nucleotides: TGTGCCAGGACCTGGACTAGCGGGAGTTCCGGGGAGCTGTTTTTT.

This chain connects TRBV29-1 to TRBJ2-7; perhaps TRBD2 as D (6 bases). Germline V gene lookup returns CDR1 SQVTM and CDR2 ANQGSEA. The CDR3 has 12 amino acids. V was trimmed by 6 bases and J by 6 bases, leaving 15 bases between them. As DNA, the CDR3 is TGCAGCGTCGCGTCTGGGAGGCTCGAGCAGTACTTC. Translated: CSVASGRLEQYF.

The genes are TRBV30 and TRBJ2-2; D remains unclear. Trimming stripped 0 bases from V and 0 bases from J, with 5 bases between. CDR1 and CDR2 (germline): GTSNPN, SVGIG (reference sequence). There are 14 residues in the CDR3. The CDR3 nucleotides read TGTGCCTGGAGTGTTCCTCCGAACACCGGGGAGCTGTTTTTT. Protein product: CAWSVPPNTGELFF.

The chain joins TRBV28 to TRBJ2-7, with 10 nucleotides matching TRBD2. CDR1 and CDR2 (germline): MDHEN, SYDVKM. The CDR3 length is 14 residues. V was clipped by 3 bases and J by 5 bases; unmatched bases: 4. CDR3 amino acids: CASSFSAGGDEQYF. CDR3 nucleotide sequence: TGTGCCAGCAGTTTCTCAGCGGGAGGGGACGAGCAGTACTTC.

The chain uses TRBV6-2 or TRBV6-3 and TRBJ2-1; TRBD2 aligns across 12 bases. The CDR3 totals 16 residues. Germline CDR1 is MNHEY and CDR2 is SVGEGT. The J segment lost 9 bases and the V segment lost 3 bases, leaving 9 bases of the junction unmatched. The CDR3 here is CASSYTGLAGSAEQFF. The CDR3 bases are TGTGCCAGCAGTTATACGGGACTAGCGGGTTCGGCTGAGCAGTTCTTC.

The CDR3 DNA is TGCAGTGCTAGTTCCCTGGACAGAACCTACGAGCAGTACTTC. This translates into CSASSLDRTYEQYF. The chain uses TRBV20-1 and TRBJ2-7; D is possibly TRBD1 (6 bases). In germline, CDR1 is DFQATT, CDR2 SNEGSKA (reference sequence). The CDR3 consists of 14 residues. V was pared by 3 bases and J by 2 bases, with 14 bases between.

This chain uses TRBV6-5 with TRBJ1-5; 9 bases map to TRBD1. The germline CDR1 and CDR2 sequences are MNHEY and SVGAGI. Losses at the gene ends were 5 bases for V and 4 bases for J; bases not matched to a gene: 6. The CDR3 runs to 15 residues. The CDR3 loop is CASSPGQGSNQPQHF. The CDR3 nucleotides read TGTGCCAGCAGTCCGGGACAGGGTTCAAATCAGCCCCAGCATTTT.

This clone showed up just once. Written as DNA, the CDR3 is TGTGCCAGTAGTATAGGTCCTCCCGGGGAGCTGTTTTTT. Its translation is CASSIGPPGELFF. The chain employs TRBV19 and TRBJ2-2; D is unresolved. The length of the CDR3 is 13 residues. Germline CDR1 is LNHDA and CDR2 is SQIVND (reference sequence). The ends were cut back, 1 base at V and 6 bases at J, with 6 bases in the middle. The variable domain in full, completed from reference TRBV19 and TRBJ2-2, reads DGGITQSPKYLFRKEGQNVTLSCEQNLNHDAMYWYRQDPGQGLRLIYYSQIVNDFQKGDIAEGYSVSREKKESFPLTVTSAQKNPTAFYLCASSIGPPGELFFGEGSRLTVL.

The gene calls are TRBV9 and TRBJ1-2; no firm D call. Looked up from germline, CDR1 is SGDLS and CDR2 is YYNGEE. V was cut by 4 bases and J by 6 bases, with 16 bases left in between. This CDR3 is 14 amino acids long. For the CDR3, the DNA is TGTGCCAGCAGCCACCAAGGTGAAGGCGATGGCTACACCTTC. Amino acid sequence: CASSHQGEGDGYTF.

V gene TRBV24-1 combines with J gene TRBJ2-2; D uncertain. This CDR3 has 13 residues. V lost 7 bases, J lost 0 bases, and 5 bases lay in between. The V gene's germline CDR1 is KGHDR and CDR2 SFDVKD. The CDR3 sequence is CATRGTNTGELFF. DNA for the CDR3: TGTGCCACCAGAGGGACGAACACCGGGGAGCTGTTTTTT.

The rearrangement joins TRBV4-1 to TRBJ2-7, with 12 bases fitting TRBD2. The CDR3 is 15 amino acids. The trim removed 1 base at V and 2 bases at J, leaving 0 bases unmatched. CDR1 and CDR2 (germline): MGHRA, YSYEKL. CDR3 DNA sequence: TGCGCCAGCAGCCAAGGGACTAGCGGGACCTACGAGCAGTACTTC. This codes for CASSQGTSGTYEQYF.

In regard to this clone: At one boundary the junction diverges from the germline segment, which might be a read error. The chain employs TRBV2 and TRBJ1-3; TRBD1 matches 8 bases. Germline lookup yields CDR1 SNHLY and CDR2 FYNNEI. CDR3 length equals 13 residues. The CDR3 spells CASRDRDGSTIYF. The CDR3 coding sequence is TGTGCCAGCAGGGACAGGGATGGAAGCACCATATATTTT.

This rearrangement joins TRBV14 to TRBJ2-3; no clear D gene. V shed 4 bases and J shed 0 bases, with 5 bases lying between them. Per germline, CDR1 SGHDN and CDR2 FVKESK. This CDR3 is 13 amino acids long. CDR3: CASSPGSTDTQYF. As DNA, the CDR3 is TGTGCCAGCAGCCCGGGCAGCACAGATACGCAGTATTTT.

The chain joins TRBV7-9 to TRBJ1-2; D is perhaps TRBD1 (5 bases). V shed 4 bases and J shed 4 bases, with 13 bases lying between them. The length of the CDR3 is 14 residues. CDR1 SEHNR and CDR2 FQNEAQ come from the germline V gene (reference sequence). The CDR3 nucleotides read TGTGCCAGCAGCTCCCAGGGCCAGGGCTATGGCTACACCTTC. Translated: CASSSQGQGYGYTF.

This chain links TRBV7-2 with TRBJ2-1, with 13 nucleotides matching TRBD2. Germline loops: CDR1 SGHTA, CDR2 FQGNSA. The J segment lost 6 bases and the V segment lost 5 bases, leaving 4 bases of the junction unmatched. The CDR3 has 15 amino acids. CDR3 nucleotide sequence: TGTGCCAGCAGCCACTGGACTAGCGGGAGCAATGAGCAGTTCTTC. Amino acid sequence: CASSHWTSGSNEQFF.

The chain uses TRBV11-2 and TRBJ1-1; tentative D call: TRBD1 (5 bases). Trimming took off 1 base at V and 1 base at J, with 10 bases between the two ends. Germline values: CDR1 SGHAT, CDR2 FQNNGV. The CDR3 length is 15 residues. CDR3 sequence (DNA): TGTGCCAGCAGCTTAGTAGGCGGGGGGAACACTGAAGCTTTCTTT. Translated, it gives CASSLVGGGNTEAFF.

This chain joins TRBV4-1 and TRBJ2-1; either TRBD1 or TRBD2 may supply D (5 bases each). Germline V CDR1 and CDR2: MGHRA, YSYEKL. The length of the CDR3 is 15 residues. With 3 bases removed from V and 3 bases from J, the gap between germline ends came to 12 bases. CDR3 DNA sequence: TGCGCCAGCAGCCAGCCGGGACCAGACTACAATGAGCAGTTCTTC. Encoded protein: CASSQPGPDYNEQFF.

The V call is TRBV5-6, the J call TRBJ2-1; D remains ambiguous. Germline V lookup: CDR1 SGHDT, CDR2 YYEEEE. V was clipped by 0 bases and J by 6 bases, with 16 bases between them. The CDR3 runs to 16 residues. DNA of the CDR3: TGTGCCAGCAGCTTGGGGTGGAGCCCCCCAAGCAATGAGCAGTTCTTC. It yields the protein CASSLGWSPPSNEQFF.

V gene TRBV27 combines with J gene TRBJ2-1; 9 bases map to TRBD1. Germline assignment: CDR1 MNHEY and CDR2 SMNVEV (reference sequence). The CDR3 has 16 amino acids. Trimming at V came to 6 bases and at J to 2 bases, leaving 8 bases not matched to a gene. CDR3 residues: CASRLAGTGTYNEQFF. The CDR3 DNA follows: TGTGCCAGCAGACTGGCCGGGACAGGGACCTACAATGAGCAGTTCTTC.

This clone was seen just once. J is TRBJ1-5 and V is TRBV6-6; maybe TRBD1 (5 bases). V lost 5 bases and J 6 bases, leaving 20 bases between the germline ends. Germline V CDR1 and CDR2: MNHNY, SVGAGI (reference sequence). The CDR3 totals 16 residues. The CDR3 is CASSPGGGDVSQPQHF. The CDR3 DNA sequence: TGTGCCAGCAGTCCCGGGGGAGGGGACGTGAGTCAGCCCCAGCATTTT.

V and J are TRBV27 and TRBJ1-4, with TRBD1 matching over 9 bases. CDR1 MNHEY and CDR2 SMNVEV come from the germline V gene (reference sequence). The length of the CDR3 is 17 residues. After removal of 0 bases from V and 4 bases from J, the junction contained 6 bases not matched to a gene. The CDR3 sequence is CASSLSRGTGLNEKLFF. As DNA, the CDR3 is TGTGCCAGCAGTTTATCGAGGGGGACAGGGCTTAATGAAAAACTGTTTTTT.